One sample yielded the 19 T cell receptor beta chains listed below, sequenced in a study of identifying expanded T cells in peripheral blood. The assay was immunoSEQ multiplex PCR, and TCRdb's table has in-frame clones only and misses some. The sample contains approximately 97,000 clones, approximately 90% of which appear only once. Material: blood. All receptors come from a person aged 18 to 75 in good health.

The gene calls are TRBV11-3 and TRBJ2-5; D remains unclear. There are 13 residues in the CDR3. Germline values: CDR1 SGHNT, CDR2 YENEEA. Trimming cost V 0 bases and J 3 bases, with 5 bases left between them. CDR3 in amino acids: CASSLELKETQYF. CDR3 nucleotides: TGTGCCAGCAGCTTAGAACTAAAAGAGACCCAGTACTTC.

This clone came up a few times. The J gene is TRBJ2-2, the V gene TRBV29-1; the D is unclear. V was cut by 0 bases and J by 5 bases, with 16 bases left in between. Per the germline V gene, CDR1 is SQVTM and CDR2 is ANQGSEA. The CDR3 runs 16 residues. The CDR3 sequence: CSVEDLGRARTGELFF. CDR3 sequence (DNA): TGCAGCGTTGAAGATCTTGGTAGGGCACGGACCGGGGAGCTGTTTTTT.

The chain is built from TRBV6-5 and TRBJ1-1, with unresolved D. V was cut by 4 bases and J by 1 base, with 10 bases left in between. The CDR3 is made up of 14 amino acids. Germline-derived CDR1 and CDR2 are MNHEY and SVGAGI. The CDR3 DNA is TGTGCCAGCAGTTGGAGGGTGGAGAACACTGAAGCTTTCTTT. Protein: CASSWRVENTEAFF.

The CDR3 DNA follows: TGTGCCAGCAGCCATGGACAGGGGAACTATGGCTACACCTTC. The encoded protein is CASSHGQGNYGYTF. The chain recombines TRBV7-3 with TRBJ1-2, with 9 bases matching TRBD1. With 5 bases clipped from V and 2 bases from J, the junction kept 3 bases outside the gene matches. Looked up from germline, CDR1 is SGHTA and CDR2 is FQGTGA. The CDR3 runs 14 residues.

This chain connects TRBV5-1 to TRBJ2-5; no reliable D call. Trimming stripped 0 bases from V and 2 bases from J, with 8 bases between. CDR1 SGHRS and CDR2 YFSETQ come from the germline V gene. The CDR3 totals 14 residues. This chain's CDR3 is CASSLATSQETQYF. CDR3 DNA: TGCGCCAGCAGCTTGGCCACCTCTCAAGAGACCCAGTACTTC.

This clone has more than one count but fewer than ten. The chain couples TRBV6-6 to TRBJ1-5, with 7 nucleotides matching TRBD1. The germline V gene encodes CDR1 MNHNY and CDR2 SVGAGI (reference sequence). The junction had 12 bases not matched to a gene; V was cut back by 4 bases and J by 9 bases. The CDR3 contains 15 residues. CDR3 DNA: TGTGCCAGCAGTTCAGGTCTACAGGGGCTTGGGCCCCAGCATTTT. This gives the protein CASSSGLQGLGPQHF.

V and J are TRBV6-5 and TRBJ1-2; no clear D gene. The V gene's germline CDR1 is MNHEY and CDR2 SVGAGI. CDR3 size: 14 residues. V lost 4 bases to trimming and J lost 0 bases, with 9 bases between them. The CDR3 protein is CASSSPHTNYGYTF. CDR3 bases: TGTGCCAGCAGTTCGCCTCATACTAACTATGGCTACACCTTC.

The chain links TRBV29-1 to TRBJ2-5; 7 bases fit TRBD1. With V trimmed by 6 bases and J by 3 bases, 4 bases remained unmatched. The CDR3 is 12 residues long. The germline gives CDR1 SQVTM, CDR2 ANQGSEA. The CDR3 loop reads CSVGQVEETQYF. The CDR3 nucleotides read TGCAGCGTCGGACAGGTGGAAGAGACCCAGTACTTC.

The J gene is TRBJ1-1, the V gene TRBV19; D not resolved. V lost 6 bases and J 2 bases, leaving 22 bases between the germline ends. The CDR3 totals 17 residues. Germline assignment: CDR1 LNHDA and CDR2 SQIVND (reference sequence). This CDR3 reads CASRDETTISLNTEAFF. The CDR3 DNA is TGTGCCAGTAGAGACGAAACGACAATATCTTTAAACACTGAAGCTTTCTTT.

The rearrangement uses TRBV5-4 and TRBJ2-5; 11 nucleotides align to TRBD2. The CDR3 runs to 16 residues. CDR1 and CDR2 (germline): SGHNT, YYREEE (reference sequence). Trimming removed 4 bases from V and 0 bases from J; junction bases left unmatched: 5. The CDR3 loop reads CASSPRLAGNQETQYF. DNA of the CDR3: TGTGCCAGCAGCCCTCGACTAGCGGGGAACCAAGAGACCCAGTACTTC.

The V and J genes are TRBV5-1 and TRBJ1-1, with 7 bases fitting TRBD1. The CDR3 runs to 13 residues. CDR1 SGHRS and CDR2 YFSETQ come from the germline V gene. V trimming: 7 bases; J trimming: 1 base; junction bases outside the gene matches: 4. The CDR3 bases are TGCGCCAGCTGGGGACAGACGAACACTGAAGCTTTCTTT. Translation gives CASWGQTNTEAFF.

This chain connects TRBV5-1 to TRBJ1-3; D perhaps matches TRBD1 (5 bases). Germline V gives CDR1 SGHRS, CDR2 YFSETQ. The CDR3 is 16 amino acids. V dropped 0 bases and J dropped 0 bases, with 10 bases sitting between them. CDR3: CASSLEPGLSGNTIYF. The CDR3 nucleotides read TGCGCCAGCAGCTTGGAACCGGGGCTCTCTGGAAACACCATATATTTT.

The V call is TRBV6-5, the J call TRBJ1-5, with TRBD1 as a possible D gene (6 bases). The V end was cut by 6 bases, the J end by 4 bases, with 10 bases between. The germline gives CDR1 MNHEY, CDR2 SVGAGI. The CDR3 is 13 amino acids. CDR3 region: CASRVGTNQPQHF. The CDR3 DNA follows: TGTGCCAGCAGGGTCGGGACAAATCAGCCCCAGCATTTT.

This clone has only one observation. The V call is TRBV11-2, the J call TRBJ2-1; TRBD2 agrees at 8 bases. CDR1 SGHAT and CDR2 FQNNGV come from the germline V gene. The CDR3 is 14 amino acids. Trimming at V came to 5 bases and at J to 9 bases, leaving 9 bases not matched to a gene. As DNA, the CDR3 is TGTGCCAGCAGCCCACCAGCGGGAGATGGTGAGCAGTTCTTC. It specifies CASSPPAGDGEQFF.

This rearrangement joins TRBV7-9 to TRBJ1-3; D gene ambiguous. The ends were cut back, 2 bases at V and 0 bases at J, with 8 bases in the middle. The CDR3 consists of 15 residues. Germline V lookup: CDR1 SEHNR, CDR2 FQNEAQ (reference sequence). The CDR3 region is CASSLLGLSGNTIYF. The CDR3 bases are TGTGCCAGCAGCTTACTGGGCCTCTCTGGAAACACCATATATTTT.

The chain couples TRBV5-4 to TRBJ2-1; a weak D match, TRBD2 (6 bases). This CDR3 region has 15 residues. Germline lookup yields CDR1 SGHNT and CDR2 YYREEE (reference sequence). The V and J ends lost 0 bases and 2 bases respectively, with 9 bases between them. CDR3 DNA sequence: TGTGCCAGCAGCTTGGGAGGGGAGGCCTACAATGAGCAGTTCTTC. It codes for CASSLGGEAYNEQFF.

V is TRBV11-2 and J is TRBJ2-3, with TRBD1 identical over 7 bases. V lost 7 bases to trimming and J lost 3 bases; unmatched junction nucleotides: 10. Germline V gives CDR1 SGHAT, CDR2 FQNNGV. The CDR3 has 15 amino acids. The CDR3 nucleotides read TGTGCCAGCACTTACAGGGGACCCCGGACAGATACGCAGTATTTT. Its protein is CASTYRGPRTDTQYF.

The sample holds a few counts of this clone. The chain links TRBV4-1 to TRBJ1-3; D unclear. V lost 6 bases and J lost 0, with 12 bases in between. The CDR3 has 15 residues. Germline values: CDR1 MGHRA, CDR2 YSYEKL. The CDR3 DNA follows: TGCGCCAGCAGTCGGACGGTACTCTCTGGAAACACCATATATTTT. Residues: CASSRTVLSGNTIYF.

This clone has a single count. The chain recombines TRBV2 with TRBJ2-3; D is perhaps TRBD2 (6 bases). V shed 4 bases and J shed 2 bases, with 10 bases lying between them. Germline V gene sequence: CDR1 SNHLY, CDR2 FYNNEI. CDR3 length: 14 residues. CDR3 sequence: CASSARDFTDTQYF. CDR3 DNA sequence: TGTGCCAGCAGTGCTCGGGACTTCACAGATACGCAGTATTTT.